Below are 22 T cell receptor beta chains sequenced from a single sample in a study of PD-L1 blockade in urothelial cancer. The time point: pretreatment peripheral blood. The table came from immunoSEQ multiplex PCR; TCRdb's copy has only in-frame clones and leaves some out. This table holds 90,000 to 100,000 clones, nearly 90% found once. The sequencing used PBMCs, collected around atezolizumab (anti-PD-L1) treatment. The receptors shown here come from a man in his sixties with urothelial cancer.

The chain combines TRBV9 with TRBJ2-3; 9 bases fit TRBD2. CDR3 size: 17 residues. Germline CDR1 is SGDLS and CDR2 is YYNGEE. V gave up 0 bases and J gave up 3 bases; unmatched junction bases: 8. CDR3 sequence (DNA): TGTGCCAGCAGCGTAGCCCCAGCGGGGGGTCAGACAGATACGCAGTATTTT. This translates into CASSVAPAGGQTDTQYF.

This chain uses TRBV4-2 with TRBJ1-1; 7 bases are a match to TRBD1. This CDR3 is 18 amino acids long. V was clipped by 0 bases and J by 0 bases; unmatched bases: 10. Germline CDR1 reads LGHNA; CDR2 reads YNFKEQ. CDR3 sequence (DNA): TGTGCCAGCAGCCAAGATCGGGACAGCGGGTGGATGAACACTGAAGCTTTCTTT. It codes for CASSQDRDSGWMNTEAFF.

The rearrangement uses TRBV5-1 and TRBJ2-1, with D possibly matching TRBD2 (6 bases). V was cut by 0 bases and J by 13 bases, with 17 bases left in between. This CDR3 region has 14 residues. Looked up from germline, CDR1 is SGHRS and CDR2 is YFSETQ. The CDR3 bases are TGCGCCAGCAGCTTGGGGCCAGGGACTGGTTTACAGTTCTTC. Amino acid sequence: CASSLGPGTGLQFF.

V gene TRBV10-1 combines with J gene TRBJ2-3; 9 bases are a match to TRBD2. The CDR3 totals 16 residues. The V gene end was trimmed by 5 bases and the J gene end by 0 bases; junction bases not matched to a gene: 6. The V gene's germline CDR1 is WNHNN and CDR2 SYGVQD (reference sequence). CDR3 sequence reads: CASSIASGTSTDTQYF. CDR3 nucleotides: TGCGCCAGCAGTATCGCTAGCGGGACTAGCACAGATACGCAGTATTTT.

The count of this clone is one. The chain links TRBV10-3 to TRBJ2-1; 8 bases line up with TRBD1. This CDR3 is built from 14 residues. V gave up 4 bases and J gave up 8 bases; unmatched junction bases: 7. From germline, CDR1 is ENHRY and CDR2 SYGVKD. The CDR3 spells CAISGQGMVDEQFF. The CDR3, as DNA: TGTGCCATCAGTGGACAGGGGATGGTAGATGAGCAGTTCTTC.

Points on this clone: The junction shows a germline mismatch at one end, possibly a read error. This chain's CDR3 is CASSRGQADTQYF. The CDR3 DNA reads TGTGCTAGCAGCAGGGGACAGGCAGATACGCAGTATTTT. V gene TRBV7-7 combines with J gene TRBJ2-3; 8 positions agree with TRBD1. The V gene's germline CDR1 is SSHAT and CDR2 FNYEAQ (reference sequence). CDR3 length equals 13 residues.

J is TRBJ2-5 and V is TRBV5-1; D possibly corresponds to TRBD2 (5 bases). CDR1 is SGHRS, CDR2 YFSETQ, per germline. V gave up 4 bases and J gave up 3 bases, with 13 bases separating them. This CDR3 is built from 14 residues. The CDR3: CASSMGSAEETQYF. CDR3 nucleotide sequence: TGCGCCAGCAGCATGGGGTCAGCGGAAGAGACCCAGTACTTC.

The rearrangement links TRBV9 to TRBJ2-3; D may be TRBD2 (6 bases). V was shortened by 2 bases and J by 5 bases, with 6 bases between the two germline ends. This CDR3 is built from 12 residues. The germline V gene has CDR1 SGDLS and CDR2 YYNGEE. CDR3 sequence: CASSVSGDTQYF. CDR3 DNA sequence: TGTGCCAGCAGCGTTAGCGGAGATACGCAGTATTTT.

The chain employs TRBV28 and TRBJ1-3; D gene uncertain. Germline values: CDR1 MDHEN, CDR2 SYDVKM. Trimming shortened V by 3 bases and J by 0 bases, and 9 bases separated the two germline ends. This CDR3 is 15 amino acids long. The chain's CDR3 is CASSLSLHSGNTIYF. The DNA of the CDR3 is TGTGCCAGCAGTTTGAGCCTCCACTCTGGAAACACCATATATTTT.

The CDR3 bases are TGCGCCAGCACCACTAGCGGTATCCAAGAGACCCAGTACTTC. Translation: CASTTSGIQETQYF. This chain joins TRBV5-1 and TRBJ2-5; 8 nucleotides line up with TRBD2. The germline CDR1 and CDR2 sequences are SGHRS and YFSETQ. The V segment lost 6 bases and the J segment 1 base; nucleotides outside the gene matches: 5. The CDR3 has 14 residues.

This chain joins TRBV29-1 and TRBJ1-1; D possibly corresponds to TRBD1 (5 bases). The CDR3 has 13 residues. Germline values: CDR1 SQVTM, CDR2 ANQGSEA. The V end was cut by 1 base, the J end by 1 base, with 7 bases between. In nucleotides, the CDR3 is TGCAGCGTTGAAGTACAGGCGAACACTGAAGCTTTCTTT. Translating gives CSVEVQANTEAFF.

This clone was seen a handful of times. V is TRBV4-3 and J is TRBJ2-3; the match to TRBD2 covers 12 bases. Trimming took 0 bases from V and 3 from J; bases not matched to a gene: 10. CDR3 length: 19 residues. The germline gives CDR1 LGHNA, CDR2 YSLEER. The CDR3: CASSQEGASSGGATDTQYF. CDR3 DNA: TGCGCCAGCAGCCAAGAAGGCGCGTCTAGCGGGGGGGCAACAGATACGCAGTATTTT.

V usage is TRBV2 and J usage is TRBJ1-3; maybe TRBD1 (5 bases). This CDR3 has 15 amino acids. The V and J ends lost 0 bases and 9 bases respectively, with 15 bases between them. Germline CDR1 reads SNHLY; CDR2 reads FYNNEI. The CDR3 coding sequence is TGTGCCAGCAGTGAAGCTGCCGGGGGAGGATCCACCATATATTTT. The encoded protein is CASSEAAGGGSTIYF.

V usage is TRBV4-2 and J usage is TRBJ2-1; TRBD2 agrees at 11 bases. The ends lost 2 bases at V and 2 bases at J; junction bases unmatched: 5. Germline CDR1 LGHNA, CDR2 YNFKEQ. This CDR3 is built from 17 residues. Here the CDR3 DNA reads TGTGCCAGCAGCCAACCAGTAGCGGGGGGGCCCTACAATGAGCAGTTCTTC. Protein: CASSQPVAGGPYNEQFF.

The chain recombines TRBV25-1 with TRBJ2-7, with 8 bases aligning to TRBD1. V shed 6 bases and J 1 base; nucleotides not matched to a gene: 11. The CDR3 is made up of 16 amino acids. CDR1 MGHDK and CDR2 SYGVNS come from the germline V gene. CDR3 DNA sequence: TGTGCCAGCAGCCCCCGCCAGGGGGCCGGATCCTACGAGCAGTACTTC. It specifies CASSPRQGAGSYEQYF.

The chain has TRBV10-3 and TRBJ2-3; D might be TRBD2 (7 bases). From germline, CDR1 is ENHRY and CDR2 SYGVKD. V was cut by 6 bases and J by 5 bases, with 18 bases left in between. CDR3 size: 15 residues. The CDR3 region has the DNA TGTGCCATCAGCAAAAATCAGGGGAGGGGAGATACGCAGTATTTT. Residues: CAISKNQGRGDTQYF.

This clone was counted once. The CDR3 is CASSTKTDRAGYGYTF. The CDR3 region has the DNA TGTGCCAGTAGTACAAAGACAGACAGGGCGGGATATGGCTACACCTTC. This sequence joins TRBV19 and TRBJ1-2, with 7 positions matching TRBD1. V dropped 4 bases and J dropped 5; count of bases not matched to a gene: 13. Germline V gene data show CDR1 as LNHDA and CDR2 as SQIVND (reference sequence). CDR3 size: 16 residues.

The genes are TRBV30 and TRBJ1-5, with TRBD1 matching over 8 bases. Trimming at V came to 2 bases and at J to 6 bases, leaving 6 bases not matched to a gene. From germline, CDR1 is GTSNPN and CDR2 SVGIG (reference sequence). The CDR3 is made up of 14 amino acids. CDR3 bases: TGTGCCTGGAGTTCGACAGGGGTCTTTCAGCCCCAGCATTTT. It translates to CAWSSTGVFQPQHF.

The chain joins TRBV11-3 to TRBJ1-1; possible D gene TRBD1, 5 bases. The V end was cut by 5 bases, the J end by 1 base, with 8 bases between. Germline lookup yields CDR1 SGHNT and CDR2 YENEEA. This CDR3 spans 13 amino acids. CDR3 amino acids: CASSVTGNTEAFF. The CDR3 DNA sequence: TGTGCCAGCAGCGTTACAGGGAACACTGAAGCTTTCTTT. Full variable domain (missing parts from reference TRBV11-3 and TRBJ1-1): EAGVVQSPRYKIIEKKQPVAFWCNPISGHNTLYWYLQNLGQGPELLIRYENEEAVDDSQLPKDRFSAERLKGVDSTLKIQPAELGDSAVYLCASSVTGNTEAFFGQGTRLTVV.

The J gene is TRBJ2-3, the V gene TRBV7-2, with TRBD2 matching over 8 bases. The length of the CDR3 is 17 residues. Trimming took 1 base from V and 2 from J; bases not matched to a gene: 8. The germline V gene has CDR1 SGHTA and CDR2 FQGNSA. The CDR3 bases are TGTGCCAGCAGCTTAGTATCCACTAGCGGAAACACAGATACGCAGTATTTT. This codes for CASSLVSTSGNTDTQYF.

The CDR3 bases are TGTGCCAGCAGCGTTGCGGGCACCGGGGAGCTGTTTTTT. It encodes CASSVAGTGELFF. The chain has TRBV9 and TRBJ2-2; D possibly corresponds to TRBD2 (5 bases). V was pared by 2 bases and J by 4 bases, with 6 bases between. The CDR3 sequence is 13 residues long. CDR1 and CDR2 (germline): SGDLS, YYNGEE.

The chain is built from TRBV11-1 and TRBJ2-6; a weak D match, TRBD2 (5 bases). Germline V lookup: CDR1 SGHAT, CDR2 FQDESV (reference sequence). This CDR3 is built from 15 residues. Trimming cost V 5 bases and J 2 bases, with 10 bases left between them. The CDR3 nucleotides read TGTGCCAGCAGCGGAGGTGTAGCTGGGGCCAACGTCCTGACTTTC. Encoded protein: CASSGGVAGANVLTF.